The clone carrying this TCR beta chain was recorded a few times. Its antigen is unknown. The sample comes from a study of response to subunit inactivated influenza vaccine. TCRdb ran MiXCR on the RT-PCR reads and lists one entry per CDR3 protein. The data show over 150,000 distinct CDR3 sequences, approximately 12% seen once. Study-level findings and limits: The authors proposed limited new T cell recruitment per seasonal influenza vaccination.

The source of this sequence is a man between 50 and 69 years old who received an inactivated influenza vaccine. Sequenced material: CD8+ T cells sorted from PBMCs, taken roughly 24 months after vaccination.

CDR3 loop: CASSYFQGQGGDTEAFF. Here the CDR3 DNA reads TGTGCCAGCAGTTACTTTCAAGGACAGGGCGGCGACACTGAAGCTTTCTTT. The chain has TRBV6-5 and TRBJ1-1; 8 bases agree with TRBD1. Trimming removed 1 base from V and 3 bases from J; junction bases left unmatched: 10. The CDR3 has 17 amino acids. Germline CDR1 and CDR2: MNHEY and SVGAGI.